The 5 T cell receptor beta chains given below trace back to one sample, sequenced in a study of neurological immune-mediated disorders. TCRdb passed the 5' RACE reads through MiXCR, listing each CDR3 protein once. The data hold tens of thousands of distinct CDR3 sequences, with approximately 4.2% observed a single time. The sequencing sample was made of PBMCs. The receptors originated from a man aged 25 to 45 with multiple sclerosis.

The V gene is TRBV4-3, the J gene TRBJ1-2; the match to TRBD1 covers 8 bases. From germline, CDR1 is LGHNA and CDR2 YSLEER. This CDR3 comprises 16 residues. V was pared by 0 bases and J by 5 bases, with 8 bases of the junction left unmatched. This chain's CDR3 is CASSQDKFGQGYGYTF. The CDR3, as DNA: TGCGCCAGCAGCCAAGATAAGTTCGGACAGGGTTATGGCTACACCTTC.

This clonotype was counted ten times or more. The CDR3 DNA is TGTGCCAGCCAGGGGGTTTGGGAGACCCAGTACTTC. Translation gives CASQGVWETQYF. The chain carries TRBV6-2 or TRBV6-3 and TRBJ2-5; 7 bases are a match to TRBD1. Germline V lookup: CDR1 MNHEY, CDR2 SVGEGT. The CDR3 loop spans 12 amino acids. The V segment lost 8 bases and the J segment 5 bases; nucleotides outside the gene matches: 5.

The CDR3 region is CASRPQSSTDTQYF. The CDR3 nucleotides read TGTGCCAGCAGACCCCAGAGTTCCACAGATACGCAGTATTTT. This chain connects TRBV12-3 or TRBV12-4 to TRBJ2-3, with D uncertain. V shed 6 bases and J shed 2 bases, with 12 bases lying between them. CDR3 size: 14 residues.

In this sample, this clonotype turned up many times. The rearrangement links TRBV5-1 to TRBJ2-1; the match to TRBD2 covers 10 bases. The V gene end was trimmed by 3 bases and the J gene end by 2 bases; junction bases not matched to a gene: 5. Germline-derived CDR1 and CDR2 are SGHRS and YFSETQ. This CDR3 contains 16 residues. CDR3 nucleotide sequence: TGCGCCAGCAGCTCCTTAGCGGGGGGTACCTACAATGAGCAGTTCTTC. It specifies CASSSLAGGTYNEQFF.

The rearrangement links TRBV5-1 to TRBJ1-2, with a tentative D call TRBD1 (6 bases). The CDR3 length is 14 residues. Germline assignment: CDR1 SGHRS and CDR2 YFSETQ. Trimming left V 4 bases short and J 4 bases short, with 14 bases between. CDR3 sequence (DNA): TGCGCCAGCAGCGAGACCGGGACATCCTATGGCTACACCTTC. This gives the protein CASSETGTSYGYTF.